These 2 T cell receptor beta chains were all obtained from the same sample, sequenced in a study of response to subunit inactivated influenza vaccine. Via MiXCR, TCRdb re-called the RT-PCR reads, giving one row per CDR3 protein. The sample records 300,000 to 350,000 distinct CDR3 sequences, 21% being singletons. Sequencing used PBMCs from blood, obtained 21 months after vaccination. All receptors come from a man aged 45-69 years who received an inactivated influenza vaccine.

This clonotype has only a few counts. The chain combines TRBV2 with TRBJ1-4; 7 positions agree with TRBD1. CDR1 and CDR2 (germline): SNHLY, FYNNEI. The CDR3 has 15 amino acids. Trimming removed 7 bases from V and 3 bases from J; junction bases left unmatched: 8. DNA for the CDR3: TGTGCCAGCAACGTACAGGGGAGGTCTAATGAAAAACTGTTTTTT. It translates to CASNVQGRSNEKLFF.

V usage is TRBV7-2 and J usage is TRBJ2-3; D possibly corresponds to TRBD2 (6 bases). The CDR3 spans 13 residues. Germline V gene lookup returns CDR1 SGHTA and CDR2 FQGNSA. The germline V and J ends were trimmed by 8 bases and 0 bases, with 9 bases remaining between them. Written as DNA, the CDR3 is TGTGCCAGCGGGGGGAGGAGCACAGATACGCAGTATTTT. Residues: CASGGRSTDTQYF.